This T cell receptor beta chain was captured by sequencing in a study of cytomegalovirus exposure and HLA in healthy donors. As for the study in general: The approximately 110 validation repertoires used a platform that matched the one used for the 550 to 800 first-cohort repertoires, as a later analysis reported.

Study-level findings and limits: One later analysis, an examination of the 120 or so validation repertoires, found that first-cohort TCR clusters tended to co-occur in them.

A word on this clone: What it recognizes is unknown.

These donors were members of the roughly 130-subject validation cohort, a group separate from the approximately 620-subject first cohort. Here immunoSEQ multiplex PCR was the method, and the copy in TCRdb shows in-frame clones only, minus some. The profile covers fewer than 150,000 clones, with 70% to 85% appearing a single time and roughly 30% taken by the ten largest. The V end was cut by 6 bases, the J end by 5 bases, with 13 bases between. The germline V gene encodes CDR1 MNHEY and CDR2 SMNVEV (reference sequence). This CDR3 contains 13 residues. The receptor was isolated from a man aged 25 to 40 in good health and CMV-seropositive. The chain employs TRBV27 and TRBJ2-5; no firm D call. Material for sequencing was PBMCs. CDR3 nucleotide sequence: TGTGCCAGCAGCTATTCCGTGAGGGAGACCCAGTACTTC. Protein sequence: CASSYSVRETQYF.